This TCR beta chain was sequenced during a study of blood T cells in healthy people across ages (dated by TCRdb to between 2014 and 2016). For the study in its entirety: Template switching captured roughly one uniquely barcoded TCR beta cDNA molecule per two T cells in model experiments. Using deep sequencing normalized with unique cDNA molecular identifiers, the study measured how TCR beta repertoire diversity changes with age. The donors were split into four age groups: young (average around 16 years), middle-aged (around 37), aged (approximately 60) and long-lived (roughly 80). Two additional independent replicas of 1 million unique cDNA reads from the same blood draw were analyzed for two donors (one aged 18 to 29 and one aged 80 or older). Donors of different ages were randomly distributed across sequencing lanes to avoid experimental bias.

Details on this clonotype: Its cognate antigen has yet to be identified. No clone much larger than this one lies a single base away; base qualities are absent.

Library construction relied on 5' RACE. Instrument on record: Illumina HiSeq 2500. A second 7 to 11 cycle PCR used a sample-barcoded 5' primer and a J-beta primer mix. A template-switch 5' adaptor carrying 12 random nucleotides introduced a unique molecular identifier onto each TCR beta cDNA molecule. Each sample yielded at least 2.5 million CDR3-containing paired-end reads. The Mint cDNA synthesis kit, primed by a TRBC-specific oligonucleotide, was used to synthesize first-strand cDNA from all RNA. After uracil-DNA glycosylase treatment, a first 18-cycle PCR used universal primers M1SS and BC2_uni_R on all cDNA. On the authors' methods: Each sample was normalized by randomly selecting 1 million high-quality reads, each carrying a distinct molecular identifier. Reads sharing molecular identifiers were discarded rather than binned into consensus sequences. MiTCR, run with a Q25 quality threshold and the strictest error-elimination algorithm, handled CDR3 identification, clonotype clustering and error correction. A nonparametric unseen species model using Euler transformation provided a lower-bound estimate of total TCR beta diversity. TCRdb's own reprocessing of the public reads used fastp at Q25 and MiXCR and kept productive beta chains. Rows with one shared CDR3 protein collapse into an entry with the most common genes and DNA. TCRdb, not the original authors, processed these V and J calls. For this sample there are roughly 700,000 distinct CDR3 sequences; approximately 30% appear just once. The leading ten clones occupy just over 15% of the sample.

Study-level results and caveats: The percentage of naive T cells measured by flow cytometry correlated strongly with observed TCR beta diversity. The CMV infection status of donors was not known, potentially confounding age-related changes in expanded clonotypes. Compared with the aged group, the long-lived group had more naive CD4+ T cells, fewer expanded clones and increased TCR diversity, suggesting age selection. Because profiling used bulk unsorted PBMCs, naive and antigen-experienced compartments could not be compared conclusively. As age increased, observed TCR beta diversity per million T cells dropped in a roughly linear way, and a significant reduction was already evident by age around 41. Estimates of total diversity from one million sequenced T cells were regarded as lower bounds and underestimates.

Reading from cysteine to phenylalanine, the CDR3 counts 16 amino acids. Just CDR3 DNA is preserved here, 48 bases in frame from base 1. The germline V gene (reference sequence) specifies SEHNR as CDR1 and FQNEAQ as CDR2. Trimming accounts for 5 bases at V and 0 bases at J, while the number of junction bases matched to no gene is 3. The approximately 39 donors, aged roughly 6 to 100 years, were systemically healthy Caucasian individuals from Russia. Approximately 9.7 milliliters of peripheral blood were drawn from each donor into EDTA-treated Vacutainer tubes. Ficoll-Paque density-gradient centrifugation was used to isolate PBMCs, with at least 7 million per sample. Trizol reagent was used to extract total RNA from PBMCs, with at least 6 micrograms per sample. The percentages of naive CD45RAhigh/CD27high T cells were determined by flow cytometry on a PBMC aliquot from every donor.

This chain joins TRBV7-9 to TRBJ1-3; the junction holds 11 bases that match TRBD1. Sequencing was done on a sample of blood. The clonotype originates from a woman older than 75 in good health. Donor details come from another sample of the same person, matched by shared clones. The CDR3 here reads CASSQGQGDSGNTIYF. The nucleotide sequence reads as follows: TGTGCCAGCAGCCAGGGACAGGGGGACTCTGGAAACACCATATATTTT.